These T cell receptor beta chains were read from a single sample in a study of regulatory T cells in long-lasting Graves disease. TCRdb called the multiplex PCR reads again in MiXCR, with one record for every CDR3 protein. Here the sample spans about 530,000 distinct CDR3 sequences, 15% to 20% being singletons. The data also belong to a second study, concerning T cells in Graves' hyperthyroidism and ophthalmopathy.

Specimen: peripheral blood mononuclear cells (PBMCs), collected at new diagnosis, from a patient treated with antithyroid drugs. The receptors stem from a woman aged 40-60 years with Graves disease. Each CDR3 is given without its conserved first and last residue.

TRBJ2-2 | TRBV28 | ASSPYNLAGGDTGELF
TRBJ1-2 | TRBV6-5 | ASSYLGYKGSGYT
TRBJ2-1 | TRBV5-1 | ASSASGGSYNEQF
TRBJ1-5 | TRBV19 | ASSMPTDSASQPQH
TRBJ1-5 | TRBV19 | ASKSGGTGNQPQH
TRBJ1-4 | TRBV6-1 | ASSERQANEKLF
TRBJ1-5 | TRBV28 | ASSLTWTGSNQPQH
TRBJ1-2 | TRBV3-1 | ASSQDFGQVDYGYT
TRBJ2-1 | TRBV18 | ASSIAGSSYNEQF
TRBJ2-3 | TRBV24-1 | ATSDPREVTDTQY
TRBJ1-4 | TRBV4-1 | ASSQDSAGVGKLF
TRBJ2-4 | TRBV6-5 | ASSYTPPGGKNIQY